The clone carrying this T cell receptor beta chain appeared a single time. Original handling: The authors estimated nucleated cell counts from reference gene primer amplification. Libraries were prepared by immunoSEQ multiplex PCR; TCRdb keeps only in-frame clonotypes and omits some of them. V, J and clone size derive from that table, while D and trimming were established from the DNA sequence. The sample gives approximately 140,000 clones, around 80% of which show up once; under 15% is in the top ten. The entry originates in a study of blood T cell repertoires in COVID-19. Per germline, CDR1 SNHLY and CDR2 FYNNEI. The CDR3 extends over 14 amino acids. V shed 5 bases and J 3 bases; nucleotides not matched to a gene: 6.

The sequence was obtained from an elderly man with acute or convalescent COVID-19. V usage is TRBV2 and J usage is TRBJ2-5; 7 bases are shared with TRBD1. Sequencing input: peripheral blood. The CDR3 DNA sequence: TGTGCCAGCAGTCGGGACAGCCGAGAAGAGACCCAGTACTTC. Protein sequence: CASSRDSREETQYF.